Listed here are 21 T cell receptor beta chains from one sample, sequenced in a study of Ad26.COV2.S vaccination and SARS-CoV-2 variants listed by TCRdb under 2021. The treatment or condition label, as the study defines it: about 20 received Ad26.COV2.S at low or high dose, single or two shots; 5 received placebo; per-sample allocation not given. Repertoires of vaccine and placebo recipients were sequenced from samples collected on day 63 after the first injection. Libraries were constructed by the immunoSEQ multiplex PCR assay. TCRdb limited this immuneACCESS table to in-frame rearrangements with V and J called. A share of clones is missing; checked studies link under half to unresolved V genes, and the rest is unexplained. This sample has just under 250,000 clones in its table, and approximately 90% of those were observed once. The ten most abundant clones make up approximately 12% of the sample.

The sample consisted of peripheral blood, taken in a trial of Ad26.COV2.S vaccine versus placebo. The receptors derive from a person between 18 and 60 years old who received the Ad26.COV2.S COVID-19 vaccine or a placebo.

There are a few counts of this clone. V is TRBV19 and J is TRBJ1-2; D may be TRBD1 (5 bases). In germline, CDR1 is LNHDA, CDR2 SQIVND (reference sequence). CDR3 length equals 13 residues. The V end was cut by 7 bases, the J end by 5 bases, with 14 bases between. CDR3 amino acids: CASTTAGGYGYTF. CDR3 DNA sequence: TGTGCCAGTACCACCGCGGGGGGATATGGCTACACCTTC.

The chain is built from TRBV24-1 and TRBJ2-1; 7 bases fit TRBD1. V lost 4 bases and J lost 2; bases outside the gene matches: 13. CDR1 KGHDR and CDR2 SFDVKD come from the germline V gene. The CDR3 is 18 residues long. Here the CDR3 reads CATSDSRARTGAYNEQFF. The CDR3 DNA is TGTGCCACCAGTGACTCGCGAGCCCGGACAGGTGCCTACAATGAGCAGTTCTTC.

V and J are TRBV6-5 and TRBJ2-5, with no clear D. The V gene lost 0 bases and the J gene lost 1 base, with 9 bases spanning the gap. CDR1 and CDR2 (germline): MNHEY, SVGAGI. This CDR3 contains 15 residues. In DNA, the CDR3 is TGTGCCAGCAGTTACTCTGGGATGGCCCAAGAGACCCAGTACTTC. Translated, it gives CASSYSGMAQETQYF.

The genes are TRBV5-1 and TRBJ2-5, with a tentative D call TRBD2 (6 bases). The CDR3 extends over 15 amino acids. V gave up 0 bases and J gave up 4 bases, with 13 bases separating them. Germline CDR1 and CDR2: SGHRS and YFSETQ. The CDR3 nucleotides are TGCGCCAGCAGCTTGGTGCCGGGAGCGGCAGAGACCCAGTACTTC. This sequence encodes CASSLVPGAAETQYF.

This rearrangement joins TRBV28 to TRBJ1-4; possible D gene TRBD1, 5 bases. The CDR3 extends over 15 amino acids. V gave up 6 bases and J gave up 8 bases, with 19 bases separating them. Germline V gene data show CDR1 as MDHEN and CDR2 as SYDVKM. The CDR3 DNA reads TGTGCCAGCAGCCCCTCGGGGGGGAGTGGAGAAAAACTGTTTTTT. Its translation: CASSPSGGSGEKLFF. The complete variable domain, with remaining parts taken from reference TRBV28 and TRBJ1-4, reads DVKVTQSSRYLVKRTGEKVFLECVQDMDHENMFWYRQDPGLGLRLIYFSYDVKMKEKGDIPEGYSVSREKKERFSLILESASTNQTSMYLCASSPSGGSGEKLFFGSGTQLSVL.

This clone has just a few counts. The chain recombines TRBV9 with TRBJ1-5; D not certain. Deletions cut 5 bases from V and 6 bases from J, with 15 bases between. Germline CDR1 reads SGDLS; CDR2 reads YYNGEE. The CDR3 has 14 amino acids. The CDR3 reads CASSAEGGFQPQHF. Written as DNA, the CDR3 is TGTGCCAGCAGTGCAGAGGGTGGGTTTCAGCCCCAGCATTTT.

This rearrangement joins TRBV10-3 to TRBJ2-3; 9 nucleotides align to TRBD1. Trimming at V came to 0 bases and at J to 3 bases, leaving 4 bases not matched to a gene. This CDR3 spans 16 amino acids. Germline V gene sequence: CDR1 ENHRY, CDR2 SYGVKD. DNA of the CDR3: TGTGCCATCAGTGAGTCACAGGGGGCTTTGACAGATACGCAGTATTTT. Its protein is CAISESQGALTDTQYF.

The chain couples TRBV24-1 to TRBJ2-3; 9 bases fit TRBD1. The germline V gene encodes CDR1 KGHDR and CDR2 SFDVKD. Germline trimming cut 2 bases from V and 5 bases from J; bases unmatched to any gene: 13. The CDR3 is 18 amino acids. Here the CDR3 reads CATSDSGTGRDVGDTQYF. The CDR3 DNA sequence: TGTGCCACCAGTGATTCCGGGACAGGGAGGGATGTGGGAGATACGCAGTATTTT.

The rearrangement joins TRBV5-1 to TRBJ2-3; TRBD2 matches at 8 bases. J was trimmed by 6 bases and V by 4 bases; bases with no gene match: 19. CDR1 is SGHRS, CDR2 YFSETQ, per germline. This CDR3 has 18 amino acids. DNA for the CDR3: TGCGCCAGCAGCCGCGGGTTTTCCGGGGGGGCCGTGTCGGATACGCAGTATTTT. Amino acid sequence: CASSRGFSGGAVSDTQYF.

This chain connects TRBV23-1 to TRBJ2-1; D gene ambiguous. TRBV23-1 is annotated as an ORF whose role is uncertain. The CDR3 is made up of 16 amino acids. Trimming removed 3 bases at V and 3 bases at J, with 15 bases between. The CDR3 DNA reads TGCGCCAGCAGTCACCTGACCCCTTTCTTCTACAATGAGCAGTTCTTC. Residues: CASSHLTPFFYNEQFF.

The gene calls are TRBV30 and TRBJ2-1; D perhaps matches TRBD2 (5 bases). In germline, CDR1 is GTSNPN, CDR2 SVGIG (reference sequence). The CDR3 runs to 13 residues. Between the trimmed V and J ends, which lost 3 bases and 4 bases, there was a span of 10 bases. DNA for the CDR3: TGTGCCTGGAGAGAACTAGAATACAATGAGCAGTTCTTC. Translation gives CAWRELEYNEQFF.

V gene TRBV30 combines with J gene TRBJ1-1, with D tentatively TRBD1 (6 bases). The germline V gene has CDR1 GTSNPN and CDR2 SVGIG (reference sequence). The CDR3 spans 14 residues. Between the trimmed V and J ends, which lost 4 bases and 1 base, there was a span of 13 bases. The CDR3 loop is CAWTLDRQNTEAFF. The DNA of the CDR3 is TGTGCCTGGACACTCGACAGGCAGAACACTGAAGCTTTCTTT.

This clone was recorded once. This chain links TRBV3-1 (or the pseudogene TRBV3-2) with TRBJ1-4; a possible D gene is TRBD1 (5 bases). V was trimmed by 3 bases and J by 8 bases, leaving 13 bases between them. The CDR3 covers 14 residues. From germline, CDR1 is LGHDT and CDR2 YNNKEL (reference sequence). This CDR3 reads CASSHRQGGEKLFF. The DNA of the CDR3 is TGTGCCAGCAGCCACCGGCAGGGTGGCGAAAAACTGTTTTTT.

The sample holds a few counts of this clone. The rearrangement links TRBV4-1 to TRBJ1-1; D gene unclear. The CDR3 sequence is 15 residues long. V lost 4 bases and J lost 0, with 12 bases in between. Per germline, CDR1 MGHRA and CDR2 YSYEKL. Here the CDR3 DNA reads TGCGCCAGCAGCCCGGACCGACTAATGAACACTGAAGCTTTCTTT. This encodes CASSPDRLMNTEAFF.

CDR3 region: CASAPGADLDTQYF. CDR3 nucleotides: TGTGCCAGCGCCCCAGGGGCTGACCTTGATACGCAGTATTTT. This chain connects TRBV18 to TRBJ2-3; perhaps TRBD1 as D (6 bases). The CDR3 is 14 residues long. V lost 8 bases to trimming and J lost 6 bases, with 18 bases between them. The V gene's germline CDR1 is KGHSH and CDR2 LQKENI.

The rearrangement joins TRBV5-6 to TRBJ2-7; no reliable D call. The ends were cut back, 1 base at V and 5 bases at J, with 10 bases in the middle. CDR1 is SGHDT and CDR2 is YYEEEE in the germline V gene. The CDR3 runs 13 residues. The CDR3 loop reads CASSLSQPHEQYF. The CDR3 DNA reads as TGTGCCAGCAGCTTGAGTCAGCCCCACGAGCAGTACTTC.

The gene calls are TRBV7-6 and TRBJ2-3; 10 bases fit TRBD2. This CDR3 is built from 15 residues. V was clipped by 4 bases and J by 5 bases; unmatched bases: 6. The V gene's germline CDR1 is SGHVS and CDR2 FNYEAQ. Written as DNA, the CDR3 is TGTGCCAGCAGCTCCAGCGGGAGGGCCGGAGATACGCAGTATTTT. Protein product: CASSSSGRAGDTQYF.

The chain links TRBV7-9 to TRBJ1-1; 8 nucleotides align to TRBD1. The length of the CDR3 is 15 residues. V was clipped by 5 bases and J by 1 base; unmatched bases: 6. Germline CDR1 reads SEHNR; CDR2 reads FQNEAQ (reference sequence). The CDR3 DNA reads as TGTGCCAGCAGCCCCGGGACAGGCAAGAACACTGAAGCTTTCTTT. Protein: CASSPGTGKNTEAFF. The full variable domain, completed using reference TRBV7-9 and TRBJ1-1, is DTGVSQNPRHKITKRGQNVTFRCDPISEHNRLYWYRQTLGQGPEFLTYFQNEAQLEKSRLLSDRFSAERPKGSFSTLEIQRTEQGDSAMYLCASSPGTGKNTEAFFGQGTRLTVV.

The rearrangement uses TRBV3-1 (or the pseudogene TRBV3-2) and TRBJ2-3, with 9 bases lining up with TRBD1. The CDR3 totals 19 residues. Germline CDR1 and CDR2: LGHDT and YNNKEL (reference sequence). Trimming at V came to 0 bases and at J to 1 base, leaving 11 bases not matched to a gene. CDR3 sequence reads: CASSQDTDRGFYGTDTQYF. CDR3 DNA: TGTGCCAGCAGCCAAGATACGGACAGGGGCTTTTACGGCACAGATACGCAGTATTTT.

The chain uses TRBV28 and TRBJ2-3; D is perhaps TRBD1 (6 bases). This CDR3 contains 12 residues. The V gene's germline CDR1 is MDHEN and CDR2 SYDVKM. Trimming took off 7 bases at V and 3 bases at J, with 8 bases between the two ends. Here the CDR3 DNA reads TGTGCCAGCAACAGGGAAACAGATACGCAGTATTTT. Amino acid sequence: CASNRETDTQYF.

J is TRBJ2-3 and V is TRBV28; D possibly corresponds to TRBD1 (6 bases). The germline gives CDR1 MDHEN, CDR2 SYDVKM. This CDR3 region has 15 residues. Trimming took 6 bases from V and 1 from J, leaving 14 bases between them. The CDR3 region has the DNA TGTGCCAGCAGCGTCTTGGACAGAGGCACAGATACGCAGTATTTT. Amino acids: CASSVLDRGTDTQYF.